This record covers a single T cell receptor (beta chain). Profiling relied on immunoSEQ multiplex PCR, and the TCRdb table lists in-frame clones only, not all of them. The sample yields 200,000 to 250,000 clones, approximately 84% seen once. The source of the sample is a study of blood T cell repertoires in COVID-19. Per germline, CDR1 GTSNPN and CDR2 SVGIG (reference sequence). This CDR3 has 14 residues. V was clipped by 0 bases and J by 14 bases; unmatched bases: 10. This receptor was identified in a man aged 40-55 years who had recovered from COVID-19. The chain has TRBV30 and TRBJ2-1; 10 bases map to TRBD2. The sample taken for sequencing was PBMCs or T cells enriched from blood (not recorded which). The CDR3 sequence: CAWSVTSGAPLEFF. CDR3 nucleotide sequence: TGTGCCTGGAGTGTCACTAGCGGGGCCCCTTTAGAGTTCTTC.